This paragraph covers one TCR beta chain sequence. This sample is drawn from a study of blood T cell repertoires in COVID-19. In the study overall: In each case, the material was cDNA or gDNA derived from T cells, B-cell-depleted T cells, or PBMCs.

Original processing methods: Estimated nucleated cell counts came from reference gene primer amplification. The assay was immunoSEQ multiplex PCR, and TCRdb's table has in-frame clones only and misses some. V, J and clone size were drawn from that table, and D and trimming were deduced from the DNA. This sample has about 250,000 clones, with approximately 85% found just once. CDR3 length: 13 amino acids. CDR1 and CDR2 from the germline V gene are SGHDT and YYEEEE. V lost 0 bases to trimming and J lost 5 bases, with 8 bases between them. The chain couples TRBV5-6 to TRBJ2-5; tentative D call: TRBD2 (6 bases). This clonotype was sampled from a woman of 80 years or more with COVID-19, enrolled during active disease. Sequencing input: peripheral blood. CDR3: CASSLEGRETQYF. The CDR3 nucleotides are TGTGCCAGCAGCTTGGAGGGGAGGGAGACCCAGTACTTC.